This T cell receptor beta chain came from a study of shared clonotypes between healthy human individuals. A word on this clone: As yet, its antigen is unknown.

Study findings and constraints: Tissues were not sampled, only blood, and their repertoires likely differ. Despite large depth, rarefaction showed incomplete sorted-subset sequencing. Richness estimates generally favored naive over memory subsets.

Germline CDR1 is MNHEY and CDR2 is SVGAGI. The CDR3 consists of 15 residues. J lost 2 bases, V lost 7 bases, and 5 bases had no gene match. Terminally differentiated effector memory CD45RA+ cells were excluded by CCR7 positive selection of CD45RO-negative cells. The method was immunoSEQ multiplex PCR; TCRdb's version includes in-frame clones alone and lacks a portion of them. The sample comprises roughly 850,000 clones, approximately 96% of which are singletons, and about 0.25% rests with the top ten. The specimen sequenced was naive CD8+ T cells sorted from blood. This chain links TRBV6-5 with TRBJ2-2; 9 nucleotides line up with TRBD1. The TCR comes from a man aged 25 to 45 in good health. CDR3 sequence: CASTRQGVNTGELFF. The CDR3 DNA reads TGTGCCAGCACCAGACAGGGGGTAAACACCGGGGAGCTGTTTTTT.